This T cell receptor (beta chain) was sequenced in a study of identical twins (dated by TCRdb to the mid-2010s). About the study as a whole: TCR alpha and beta repertoires from monozygotic twins, unrelated adults of various ages and cord blood were deep-sequenced to test whether fetal clonotypes persist. To rule out contamination, the twin experiments were replicated at different times with different library preparation protocols. Overall study results and their limits: Invariant T cells such as MAIT and iNKT could partly confound zero-insertion analyses, though diverse VJ usage argued against this for most clonotypes. Compared with coincidental sharing between unrelated individuals, out-of-frame TCR alpha sequences shared between twins showed an excess of sequences with low generation probability. Conclusions relied on cross-sectional statistical analysis, since the same donors could not be followed over many years. Out-of-frame TCR alpha sharing in monozygotic twins was systematically underestimated by recombination models, whereas sharing between unrelated individuals was in agreement with the recombination models. Fewer insertions were carried by abundant cord blood beta clonotypes, a similar but weaker trend appeared in young adult naive repertoires, and no such trend appeared in memory repertoires. A weaker excess of twin sharing was found in beta out-of-frame sequences because the signal-to-noise ratio was lowered by fewer shared sequences.

The CDR3 runs 14 residues from the cysteine to the phenylalanine. Only the CDR3 DNA stays, 42 bases, in frame from base 1. V sheds 5 bases and J sheds 2 bases, leaving 12 bases between their ends. All donors were healthy Caucasians. The twin cohort consisted of three pairs of female monozygotic twins, all aged roughly 18 to 29 years. Positive isolation kits from Invitrogen were used to isolate the CD4+ and CD8+ T cell populations. Libraries were built with 5' RACE. Instrument used: Illumina HiSeq 2000. A universal primer binding site was added through template switching, and the final cDNA carried a unique molecular identifier so that TCR cDNA molecules could be counted accurately. First-strand cDNA for TCR alpha and beta chains was synthesized from specific primers in the conserved constant-segment region. Each cDNA library was double barcoded, with a SMART-Mk sample barcode plus Illumina barcodes, to control for contamination. TruSeq adapter sequences, together with Illumina sample barcodes, were added in two successive PCR steps. The TCR alpha and beta cDNA libraries were sequenced on the Illumina HiSeq platform using custom primers. The authors' analysis ran thus. MiGEC processed the raw reads to extract unique molecular identifiers, while MiXCR was used to determine the CDR3 positions. Recombination models were inferred per individual with the repgenHMM and IGoR tools using an EM algorithm. Shared clonotype analysis was performed with the tcR package in R, normalizing sharing by the product of cloneset sizes. Out-of-frame nonproductive sequences were analyzed to study raw recombination free of thymic and clonal selection effects. TCRdb reprocessing: public reads trimmed at Q25 with fastp, clones called with MiXCR, in-frame beta chains kept. Merged by CDR3 protein, the rows form single entries marked with the most common genes and DNA. In this record, the V and J calls reflect TCRdb's handling and not the investigators' own analysis. The sample includes 520,000 or so distinct CDR3 sequences, with approximately 22% observed a single time. The top ten clonotypes cover 0.75% to 0.95% of the sample.

On this clonotype: Its specific antigen is unknown. Base qualities are not recorded, but no much larger clone differs from it by a single base.

In addition, the sample was reused for a study of T cells expressing NK-cell markers. As that second study puts it: In sorted CD3+CD56+NKG2C+, CD3+CD56+NKG2C- and CD3+CD56-NKG2C+ T-cell subsets from 7 or 8 donors, TCR beta-chain repertoires were profiled. Of the eight sequenced donors, seven were found to be HCMV-seropositive and one was found to be HCMV-seronegative. To restrict sorting to alphabetaTCR-expressing T cells, an anti-gammadeltaTCR antibody was added in several experiments. For about 6 donors, the dominant CD3+CD56+NKG2C+ clonotypes were among the top 10 CD8+ clonotypes and accounted for roughly 1.0-8% of CD8+ T cells. Those dominant clonotypes were again the most abundant among CD3+CD56-NKG2C+ cells in a few donors, at about 25-60.1%. Whether the expanded NKG2C-expressing T cell clones were specific for HCMV antigens was left unclear. Randomly selected healthy volunteers, three men and five women, were used as the eight sequenced donors. A commercial ELISA kit detecting HCMV-specific IgG in serum was used to determine HCMV serostatus. Reads were demultiplexed and grouped by UMI with MIGEC, and clonotypes were assembled and quantified with MiTCR. To remove erroneous sequences, TCR cDNA sequences were retained only when supported by two or more reads. The tcR package was used for downstream repertoire analysis, with clonotypes matched between fractions based on CDR3 nucleotide sequence plus V segment. Antigen specificity was annotated against VDJdb with VDJmatch, allowing one amino acid substitution in CDR3.

The specimen sequenced was CD4+ T cells sorted from blood. The chain links TRBV12-3 or TRBV12-4 with TRBJ1-2; matching of 5 bases hints at TRBD1 as the D gene. The receptor comes from a woman aged 18-29 years in good health. The CDR3 region reads CASSRGRANYGYTF. The DNA is TGTGCCAGCAGTCGGGGACGGGCGAACTATGGCTACACCTTC.